Reported below is one TCR beta chain. Its target is unknown. This record belongs to a study of cytomegalovirus exposure and HLA in healthy donors. Study conclusions and caveats: In most subjects, TCR beta sequences reportedly gave accurate predictions of HLA-A and HLA-B alleles. Within an earlier analysis, most TCR beta V segments proved productive either about 87% or about 30% of the time. DRB1 showed the most TCR associations and HLA-C the fewest in a later analysis, as rates varied by HLA locus.

The PCR made use of 60 Vbeta and 13 Jbeta primers. Repertoires were generated with immunoSEQ multiplex PCR, while TCRdb's copy carries only in-frame clones and drops some. This sample has under 250,000 clones, with roughly 82% found just once. V was trimmed by 0 bases and J by 0 bases, leaving 6 bases between them. CDR3 size: 14 residues. The germline CDR1 and CDR2 sequences are SGHRS and YFSETQ. This TCR derives from a man aged 40-50 years in good health and CMV-seropositive. The specimen sequenced was PBMCs. V usage is TRBV5-1 and J usage is TRBJ1-1, with D unresolved. The CDR3 here is CASSLGSMNTEAFF. Here the CDR3 DNA reads TGCGCCAGCAGCTTGGGGTCTATGAACACTGAAGCTTTCTTT. Full variable domain (outside the CDR3, taken from reference TRBV5-1 and TRBJ1-1): KAGVTQTPRYLIKTRGQQVTLSCSPISGHRSVSWYQQTPGQGLQFLFEYFSETQRNKGNFPGRFSGRQFSNSRSEMNVSTLELGDSALYLCASSLGSMNTEAFFGQGTRLTVV.